This entry features one T cell receptor (beta chain) sequence. CDR3 length: 14 amino acids. J lost 4 bases, V lost 4 bases, and 7 bases had no gene match. Germline V lookup: CDR1 SGHRS, CDR2 YFSETQ. This entry comes from a study of blood T cell repertoires in COVID-19. About the research overall: The United States, Italy and Spain supplied acute and convalescent COVID-19 samples.

In the original processing: Nucleated cell number was recorded as an estimate derived from reference gene primer amplification. Sequenced by immunoSEQ multiplex PCR; TCRdb stores in-frame clones only, minus some. The DNA was the basis for D and trimming; V, J and clone size are from that table. The top ten clones hold under 3% of a sample with about 380,000 clones, more than 85% of them seen once. V and J are TRBV5-1 and TRBJ1-1; TRBD1 agrees at 7 bases. Sequencing was performed on PBMCs or T cells enriched from blood (not recorded which). The sequence was collected from a woman between 25 and 40 years old who had recovered from COVID-19. CDR3 in amino acids: CASSRGQESTEAFF. CDR3 DNA: TGCGCCAGCAGCCGAGGACAGGAGAGCACTGAAGCTTTCTTT.